A selection of T cell receptor beta chains follows, all from one sample in a study of T cell responses to AZD1222 COVID-19 vaccine. This table comes from immunoSEQ multiplex PCR, and its TCRdb copy is limited to in-frame clones, with some not included. The table lists about 120,000 clones, 92% of them singletons. The sequenced sample was peripheral blood, obtained on day 0 of AZD1222 vaccination. These receptors all come from an adult in good health. Both conserved end residues are part of each CDR3. The D gene is left open where the match is weak. Rows give clone size only sometimes, using once, few, many, or a class for an expanded clone.

TRBJ2-3 TRBV5-1 once TRBD2 CASSQFGGTGADTQYF TGCGCCAGCAGCCAGTTCGGGGGGACGGGCGCAGATACGCAGTATTTT
TRBJ2-7 TRBV24-1 . TRBD2 CATSDPGTSGYEQYF TGTGCCACCAGTGATCCCGGGACTAGCGGGTACGAGCAGTACTTC
TRBJ2-5 TRBV5-4 . . CASSRNREETQYF TGTGCCAGCAGCCGAAACAGGGAGGAGACCCAGTACTTC
TRBJ2-3 TRBV4-2 . . CASSQAPPDTQYF TGTGCCAGCAGCCAAGCGCCACCAGATACGCAGTATTTT
TRBJ1-4 TRBV7-9 . TRBD1 CASSLRTGTEKLFF TGTGCCAGCAGCCTCCGGACAGGAACCGAAAAACTGTTTTTT
TRBJ2-1 TRBV5-1 . TRBD2 CASSMTSGNNEQFF TGCGCCAGCAGCATGACTAGCGGAAACAATGAGCAGTTCTTC
TRBJ2-3 TRBV7-3 . TRBD2 CASSLPGGSDTQYF TGTGCCAGCAGCTTACCGGGAGGGTCAGATACGCAGTATTTT
TRBJ1-5 TRBV7-2 . TRBD1 CASSYTGGGEPQHF TGTGCCAGCAGCTACACAGGGGGCGGGGAGCCCCAGCATTTT
TRBJ2-3 TRBV9 . TRBD2 CASSVLADGTDTQYF TGTGCCAGCAGCGTTCTAGCGGACGGCACAGATACGCAGTATTTT
TRBJ1-3 TRBV10-3 . . CAISEPTSASGNTIYF TGTGCCATCAGTGAGCCTACATCGGCCTCCGGAAACACCATATATTTT
TRBJ2-1 TRBV5-5 few . CASSLASGLNEQFF TGTGCCAGCAGCTTGGCGTCAGGGCTCAATGAGCAGTTCTTC
TRBJ2-1 TRBV5-6 . . CASSLDPEKQFF TGTGCCAGCAGCTTGGATCCCGAGAAGCAGTTCTTC
TRBJ1-2 TRBV7-9 . . CASSLYPLYGYTF TGTGCCAGCAGCCTATACCCCCTCTATGGCTACACCTTC
TRBJ2-7 TRBV29-1 . . CSVQGDSTYEQYF TGCAGCGTTCAGGGGGACTCCACCTACGAGCAGTACTTC
TRBJ1-1 TRBV5-4 . TRBD1 CASSSGGEWGSEAFF TGTGCCAGCAGCTCAGGGGGCGAATGGGGGTCTGAAGCTTTCTTT
TRBJ1-1 TRBV25-1 . . CASSESRTARTSEAFF TGTGCCAGCAGTGAGTCCCGGACAGCCAGAACAAGTGAAGCTTTCTTT
TRBJ1-5 TRBV9 once . CASSVSYSNQPQHF TGTGCCAGCAGCGTAAGTTATAGCAATCAGCCCCAGCATTTT
TRBJ2-1 TRBV28 . . CASSLLREHQFF TGTGCCAGCAGTTTACTCCGGGAACATCAGTTCTTC
TRBJ1-5 TRBV5-1 . . CASSETGSPQHF TGCGCCAGCAGCGAAACAGGGTCGCCCCAGCATTTT
TRBJ1-4 TRBV28 . . CASSLGTWGNEKLFF TGTGCCAGCAGTCTTGGGACTTGGGGTAATGAAAAACTGTTTTTT
TRBJ2-7 TRBV5-8 . . CASSATSPQYF TGTGCCAGCAGCGCGACTAGTCCCCAGTACTTC
TRBJ2-7 TRBV2 . . CASSESGASYEQYF TGTGCCAGCAGTGAGTCAGGGGCCTCCTACGAGCAGTACTTC
TRBJ2-5 TRBV2 . . CASSRQLQETQYF TGTGCCAGCAGTCGTCAGCTCCAAGAGACCCAGTACTTC
TRBJ1-4 TRBV5-6 . . CASSTNFGRDEKLFF TGTGCCAGCAGCACAAACTTCGGGAGGGATGAAAAACTGTTTTTT
TRBJ2-3 TRBV5-1 . . CASSLEGFEADTQYF TGCGCCAGCAGCTTAGAGGGGTTTGAAGCAGATACGCAGTATTTT
TRBJ1-4 TRBV27 . . CASSLFGVSGEKLFF TGTGCCAGCAGTTTATTCGGGGTCTCGGGTGAAAAACTGTTTTTT
TRBJ2-1 TRBV6-1 . . CASSDPYEQFF TGTGCCAGCAGTGACCCGTATGAGCAGTTCTTC
TRBJ2-1 TRBV28 . . CASSPNPIRTYNEQFF TGTGCCAGCAGTCCAAACCCGATACGGACCTACAATGAGCAGTTCTTC
TRBJ2-1 TRBV30 . . CAWSSPSDPFF TGTGCCTGGAGTTCCCCCTCAGACCCGTTCTTC
TRBJ2-1 TRBV12-1 . . CASSFRQGELNEQFF TGTGCCAGCAGCTTTCGCCAGGGAGAACTGAATGAGCAGTTCTTC
TRBJ1-2 TRBV5-1 . TRBD1 CASSLSGGAYGYTF TGCGCCAGCAGCTTATCAGGGGGGGCCTATGGCTACACCTTC
TRBJ1-2 TRBV5-1 many TRBD1 CASSPTGQNYGYTF TGCGCCAGCAGCCCGACGGGACAGAACTATGGCTACACCTTC